What follows describes a single T cell receptor beta chain. This sample was taken from a study of blood T cell repertoires in COVID-19. The table came from immunoSEQ multiplex PCR; TCRdb's copy has only in-frame clones and leaves some out. The table includes around 15,000 clones, around nine tenths detected once. Germline V CDR1 and CDR2: MNHEY, SVGEGT. V lost 3 bases and J lost 1, with 7 bases in between. The CDR3 totals 14 residues. The receptor was isolated from a woman aged 65 to 85 in a cohort sampled during active or convalescent COVID-19. Material for sequencing was peripheral blood. The chain employs TRBV6-2 or TRBV6-3 and TRBJ1-5; D is ambiguous. The CDR3 bases are TGTGCCAGCAGTTATGTTTCGAGCAATCAGCCCCAGCATTTT. Encoded protein: CASSYVSSNQPQHF.